This T cell receptor (beta chain) derives from a study of naive and memory T cell subsets. An equimolar mix of two oligonucleotides served as the beta constant-region primer for TRBC1 and TRBC2. Four rounds of PCR amplified the ligated cDNA using nested alpha and beta constant-region primers plus SP2. From the UMI-ligation and nested PCR reads, TCRdb called clonotypes with MiXCR, one entry per CDR3 protein. This table holds 150,000 or so distinct CDR3 sequences, about 15% found once. Findings of the study overall: Gini index rose across naive, CM, EM and EMRA in CD4 and CD8.

As to this clonotype: Its antigen is unidentified.

CDR1 and CDR2 from the germline V gene are LNHDA and SQIVND (reference sequence). The CDR3 runs 15 residues. The germline V and J ends were trimmed by 5 bases and 8 bases, with 16 bases remaining between them. The clonotype originates from a human donor in good health. The genes are TRBV19 and TRBJ1-6, with D possibly TRBD1 on 5 matching bases. The sample was naive CD4+ T cells from blood. Written as DNA, the CDR3 is TGTGCCAGTAGTTCCAGGGCAGGGCTGGATTCACCCCTCCACTTT. It codes for CASSSRAGLDSPLHF.